The entry below gives a single T cell receptor beta chain sequence along with its context. CDR1 MNHEY and CDR2 SVGAGI come from the germline V gene. This CDR3 comprises 11 residues. Trimming took off 5 bases at V and 3 bases at J, with 5 bases between the two ends. Repertoires were generated with immunoSEQ multiplex PCR, while TCRdb's copy carries only in-frame clones and drops some. The sample includes 150,000 to 180,000 clones, over 90% of them seen just once. The data originate from a study of control samples from healthy donors and cancer patients. The receptor was derived from a man aged 50 to 59 in good health. V is TRBV6-5 and J is TRBJ2-7; D gene uncertain. The sample taken for sequencing was blood. CDR3 nucleotide sequence: TGTGCCAGCAGTCCTCTCTACGAGCAGTACTTC. It translates to CASSPLYEQYF.